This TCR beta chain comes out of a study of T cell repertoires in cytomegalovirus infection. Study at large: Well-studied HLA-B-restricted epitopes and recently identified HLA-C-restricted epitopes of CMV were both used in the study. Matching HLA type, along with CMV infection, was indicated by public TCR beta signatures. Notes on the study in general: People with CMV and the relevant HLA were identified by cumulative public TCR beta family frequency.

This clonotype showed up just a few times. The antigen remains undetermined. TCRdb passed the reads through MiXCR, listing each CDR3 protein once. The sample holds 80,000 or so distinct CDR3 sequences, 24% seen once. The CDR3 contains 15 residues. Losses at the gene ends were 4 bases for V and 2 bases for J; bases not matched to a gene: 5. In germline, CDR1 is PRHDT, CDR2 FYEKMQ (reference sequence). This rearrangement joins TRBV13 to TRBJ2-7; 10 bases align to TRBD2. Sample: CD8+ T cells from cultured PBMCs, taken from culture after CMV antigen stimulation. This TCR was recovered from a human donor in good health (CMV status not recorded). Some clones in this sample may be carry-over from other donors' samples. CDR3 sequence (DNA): TGTGCCAGCAGCTCGACGACTAGCGGGCCCTACGAGCAGTACTTC. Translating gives CASSSTTSGPYEQYF.